These 24 T cell receptor beta chains share one sample of origin, sequenced in a study of OX40 agonist ivuxolimab in advanced cancers. Profiled with immunoSEQ multiplex PCR; TCRdb holds only in-frame clones, not every one. Among approximately 50,000 clones listed, 88% were seen once. This sample comprised CD4+ or CD8+ T cells sorted from blood, obtained in a trial of the OX40 agonist ivuxolimab. All receptors come from an adult with an advanced solid tumor such as melanoma, head and neck, liver or kidney cancer.

The chain recombines TRBV7-3 with TRBJ2-1; D not certain. Germline-derived CDR1 and CDR2 are SGHTA and FQGTGA. The V and J ends lost 5 bases and 7 bases respectively, with 9 bases between them. The CDR3 consists of 12 residues. The DNA for the CDR3 is TGTGCCAGCAGCCGAGCCCAAAATGAGCAGTTCTTC. Translated, it gives CASSRAQNEQFF.

V gene TRBV7-3 combines with J gene TRBJ2-3, with 9 bases that match TRBD2. V was clipped by 2 bases and J by 0 bases; unmatched bases: 15. The CDR3 covers 20 residues. The germline CDR1 and CDR2 sequences are SGHTA and FQGTGA. CDR3 protein: CASSLSLAGDQYTSTDTQYF. DNA of the CDR3: TGTGCCAGCAGCTTATCTTTAGCGGGAGACCAATATACTAGCACAGATACGCAGTATTTT. The complete variable domain, with remaining parts taken from reference TRBV7-3 and TRBJ2-3, reads GAGVSQTPSNKVTEKGKYVELRCDPISGHTALYWYRQSLGQGPEFLIYFQGTGAADDSGLPNDRFFAVRPEGSVSTLKIQRTERGDSAVYLCASSLSLAGDQYTSTDTQYFGPGTRLTVL.

The J gene is TRBJ2-5, the V gene TRBV5-4; D is possibly TRBD1 (6 bases). V shed 2 bases and J shed 2 bases, with 10 bases lying between them. The CDR3 is made up of 14 amino acids. Germline assignment: CDR1 SGHNT and CDR2 YYREEE (reference sequence). The CDR3 DNA reads as TGTGCCAGCAGCTTATACAGGGAACAAGAGACCCAGTACTTC. It encodes CASSLYREQETQYF. The whole variable domain, filled in from reference TRBV5-4 and TRBJ2-5, reads ETGVTQSPTHLIKTRGQQVTLRCSSQSGHNTVSWYQQALGQGPQFIFQYYREEENGRGNFPPRFSGLQFPNYSSELNVNALELDDSALYLCASSLYREQETQYFGPGTRLLVL.

This clone showed up just once. The chain uses TRBV11-2 and TRBJ2-1; 10 bases agree with TRBD2. CDR1 is SGHAT, CDR2 FQNNGV, per germline. The V segment lost 5 bases and the J segment 3 bases; nucleotides outside the gene matches: 7. CDR3 length equals 16 residues. CDR3: CASSPRLAGVYNEQFF. CDR3 bases: TGTGCCAGCAGCCCGCGACTAGCGGGTGTCTACAATGAGCAGTTCTTC.

This chain joins TRBV11-3 and TRBJ2-2, with 8 bases aligning to TRBD1. CDR3 size: 16 residues. V dropped 1 base and J dropped 0; count of bases not matched to a gene: 1. Germline CDR1 is SGHNT and CDR2 is YENEEA. As DNA, the CDR3 is TGTGCCAGCAGCTTAGGGGGACAGGCGAACACCGGGGAGCTGTTTTTT. It translates to CASSLGGQANTGELFF. Full variable domain (outside the CDR3, taken from reference TRBV11-3 and TRBJ2-2): EAGVVQSPRYKIIEKKQPVAFWCNPISGHNTLYWYLQNLGQGPELLIRYENEEAVDDSQLPKDRFSAERLKGVDSTLKIQPAELGDSAVYLCASSLGGQANTGELFFGEGSRLTVL.

V and J are TRBV5-4 and TRBJ2-7, with D unclear. Germline V gene data show CDR1 as SGHNT and CDR2 as YYREEE (reference sequence). V lost 5 bases and J lost 2, with 8 bases in between. The length of the CDR3 is 12 residues. DNA for the CDR3: TGTGCCAGCAGTCCATTCCCCTACGAGCAGTACTTC. Amino acids: CASSPFPYEQYF.

This clone occurred once. The V call is TRBV2, the J call TRBJ2-1; 8 bases agree with TRBD2. Trimming cost V 7 bases and J 9 bases; bases outside gene matches: 11. The germline V gene encodes CDR1 SNHLY and CDR2 FYNNEI. CDR3 length: 14 residues. CDR3 in DNA: TGTGCCAGCAAGACTAGCGCCGAGGGTGGTGAGCAGTTCTTC. Protein sequence: CASKTSAEGGEQFF.

The chain combines TRBV30 with TRBJ2-3; 7 positions agree with TRBD2. With V trimmed by 3 bases and J by 2 bases, 8 bases remained unmatched. This CDR3 is 15 amino acids long. The germline V gene has CDR1 GTSNPN and CDR2 SVGIG (reference sequence). The CDR3 reads CAWSTPLAATDTQYF. The CDR3 DNA reads as TGTGCCTGGAGCACACCCCTAGCGGCCACAGATACGCAGTATTTT.

CDR3 protein: CASGKREMVDTQYF. The CDR3 DNA follows: TGTGCCAGCGGAAAGCGGGAGATGGTAGATACGCAGTATTTT. The J gene is TRBJ2-3, the V gene TRBV4-2; 8 positions agree with TRBD2. The J segment lost 5 bases and the V segment lost 8 bases, leaving 9 bases of the junction unmatched. From germline, CDR1 is LGHNA and CDR2 YNFKEQ. CDR3 length: 14 residues.

V and J are TRBV18 and TRBJ2-7; tentatively, D is TRBD1 (6 bases). V shed 3 bases and J shed 10 bases, with 16 bases lying between them. Looked up from germline, CDR1 is KGHSH and CDR2 is LQKENI. The CDR3 is made up of 13 amino acids. Here the CDR3 reads CASSPLKEDSQYF. The CDR3 DNA is TGTGCCAGCTCACCTCTAAAGGAGGACAGCCAGTACTTC. Drawing the rest from reference TRBV18 and TRBJ2-7, the complete variable domain is NAGVMQNPRHLVRRRGQEARLRCSPMKGHSHVYWYRQLPEEGLKFMVYLQKENIIDESGMPKERFSAEFPKEGPSILRIQQVVRGDSAAYFCASSPLKEDSQYFGPGTRLTVT.

The CDR3 here is CAWSDQDTYEQYF. CDR3 bases: TGTGCCTGGAGTGATCAGGATACCTACGAGCAGTACTTC. The chain has TRBV30 and TRBJ2-7; D uncertain. Trimming pared 1 base from V and 2 bases from J, leaving 9 bases between. Per the germline V gene, CDR1 is GTSNPN and CDR2 is SVGIG (reference sequence). CDR3 length equals 13 residues.

The chain links TRBV4-3 to TRBJ2-1; tentatively, D is TRBD1 or TRBD2 (5 bases each). This CDR3 is 15 amino acids long. Germline V lookup: CDR1 LGHNA, CDR2 YSLEER. Trimming took off 0 bases at V and 7 bases at J, with 13 bases between the two ends. The CDR3 region has the DNA TGCGCCAGCAGCCAAGATCTTGGGGACGTAAATGAGCAGTTCTTC. This codes for CASSQDLGDVNEQFF.

CDR3 loop: CRGVKEDTQYF. DNA of the CDR3: TGCAGGGGGGTAAAGGAAGATACGCAGTATTTT. The genes are TRBV20-1 and TRBJ2-3; either TRBD1 or TRBD2 may supply D (5 bases each). The CDR3 is 11 residues long. Looked up from germline, CDR1 is DFQATT and CDR2 is SNEGSKA (reference sequence).

V is TRBV9 and J is TRBJ2-7; D not certain. The V and J ends lost 0 bases and 0 bases respectively, with 7 bases between them. The CDR3 spans 14 residues. Germline V CDR1 and CDR2: SGDLS, YYNGEE. CDR3 nucleotides: TGTGCCAGCAGCGTAGAGGCCCACTCCTACGAGCAGTACTTC. Translating gives CASSVEAHSYEQYF.

The V call is TRBV5-8, the J call TRBJ2-1; D perhaps matches TRBD2 (6 bases). The CDR3 sequence is 15 residues long. Germline V gene lookup returns CDR1 SGHTS and CDR2 YDEGEE. V shed 0 bases and J shed 7 bases, with 14 bases lying between them. The CDR3 DNA follows: TGTGCCAGCAGCTTGGATTGGCGGGATGGTAATGAGCAGTTCTTC. Protein sequence: CASSLDWRDGNEQFF. The full variable domain, its missing parts supplied by reference TRBV5-8 and TRBJ2-1, is EAGVTQSPTHLIKTRGQQATLRCSPISGHTSVYWYQQALGLGLQFLLWYDEGEERNRGNFPPRFSGRQFPNYSSELNVNALELEDSALYLCASSLDWRDGNEQFFGPGTRLTVL.

The chain links TRBV5-1 to TRBJ2-5, with 7 bases fitting TRBD1. The CDR3 contains 16 residues. Germline-derived CDR1 and CDR2 are SGHRS and YFSETQ. Unmatched junction bases numbered 8, after V lost 0 bases and J lost 3 bases. Here the CDR3 DNA reads TGCGCCAGCAGCTTGGGACAGGGTGCAGGTAAAGAGACCCAGTACTTC. It encodes CASSLGQGAGKETQYF.

This sequence joins TRBV19 and TRBJ1-4; TRBD1 agrees at 8 bases. After removal of 5 bases from V and 5 bases from J, the junction contained 10 bases not matched to a gene. The CDR3 covers 16 residues. CDR1 and CDR2 from the germline V gene are LNHDA and SQIVND (reference sequence). The CDR3 reads CASSALPGGVNEKLFF. In DNA, the CDR3 is TGTGCCAGTAGTGCCTTACCAGGGGGCGTAAATGAAAAACTGTTTTTT. Filled out from reference TRBV19 and TRBJ1-4, the complete variable domain reads DGGITQSPKYLFRKEGQNVTLSCEQNLNHDAMYWYRQDPGQGLRLIYYSQIVNDFQKGDIAEGYSVSREKKESFPLTVTSAQKNPTAFYLCASSALPGGVNEKLFFGSGTQLSVL.

V is TRBV29-1 and J is TRBJ2-5; D is unclear. Germline CDR1 and CDR2: SQVTM and ANQGSEA. Trimming pared 0 bases from V and 4 bases from J, leaving 18 bases between. The CDR3 is 16 amino acids. For the CDR3, the DNA is TGCAGCGTTGAAGATCCGTACGACCAACCCGGAGAGACCCAGTACTTC. Its translation: CSVEDPYDQPGETQYF.

A single count supports this clone. This chain uses TRBV5-1 with TRBJ2-7, with D tentatively TRBD1 or TRBD2 (5 bases each). V dropped 5 bases and J dropped 5 bases, with 17 bases sitting between them. CDR1 is SGHRS, CDR2 YFSETQ, per germline. This CDR3 spans 14 amino acids. The CDR3 sequence: CASSFGTGTNEQYF. The CDR3 coding sequence is TGCGCCAGCAGTTTTGGGACCGGGACCAACGAGCAGTACTTC. Drawing the rest from reference TRBV5-1 and TRBJ2-7, the complete variable domain is KAGVTQTPRYLIKTRGQQVTLSCSPISGHRSVSWYQQTPGQGLQFLFEYFSETQRNKGNFPGRFSGRQFSNSRSEMNVSTLELGDSALYLCASSFGTGTNEQYFGPGTRLTVT.

The J gene is TRBJ2-2, the V gene TRBV5-4; D is possibly TRBD1 (6 bases). The germline V gene encodes CDR1 SGHNT and CDR2 YYREEE (reference sequence). CDR3 length: 14 amino acids. V was clipped by 9 bases and J by 6 bases, with 18 bases between them. The CDR3 loop reads CATYLRGKPGELFF. The DNA for the CDR3 is TGTGCCACCTATCTTAGGGGGAAGCCCGGGGAGCTGTTTTTT.

This chain joins TRBV7-9 and TRBJ2-7; unclear D gene. V was shortened by 2 bases and J by 5 bases, with 4 bases between the two germline ends. This CDR3 region has 11 residues. Germline values: CDR1 SEHNR, CDR2 FQNEAQ (reference sequence). CDR3 sequence (DNA): TGTGCCAGCAGCTTATCCGACGAGCAGTACTTC. Protein product: CASSLSDEQYF.

J is TRBJ1-2 and V is TRBV5-1; TRBD1 might be the D (5 bases). Looked up from germline, CDR1 is SGHRS and CDR2 is YFSETQ. The V end was cut by 5 bases, the J end by 3 bases, with 14 bases between. CDR3 length: 14 amino acids. The CDR3 nucleotides are TGCGCCAGCAGGGAGGGGCCCGGGGACTATGGCTACACCTTC. As protein: CASREGPGDYGYTF.

This chain joins TRBV6-6 and TRBJ1-5; no clear D. V was trimmed by 0 bases and J by 0 bases, leaving 3 bases between them. Germline CDR1 MNHNY, CDR2 SVGAGI (reference sequence). The CDR3 is 14 amino acids. In DNA form, the CDR3 reads TGTGCCAGCAGTTACTCAGGTAGCAATCAGCCCCAGCATTTT. Translated, it gives CASSYSGSNQPQHF.

This clone has just a few counts. This rearrangement joins TRBV6-4 to TRBJ1-2; D is uncertain. Trimming removed 4 bases at V and 4 bases at J, with 13 bases between. The CDR3 is 14 residues long. The germline V gene encodes CDR1 MRHNA and CDR2 SNTAGT. CDR3 loop: CASSASGGLYGYTF. The CDR3 DNA reads TGTGCCAGCAGTGCCTCCGGCGGACTCTATGGCTACACCTTC.